The entry below gives a single TCR beta chain sequence along with its context. The trim removed 5 bases at V and 4 bases at J, leaving 6 bases unmatched. CDR3 length equals 15 residues. CDR1 is MGHDK, CDR2 SYGVNS, per germline. The data stem from a study of blood T cell repertoires in COVID-19. Sequencing used immunoSEQ multiplex PCR; TCRdb keeps in-frame clones, though not all of them. The sample records fewer than 400,000 clones, 85% to 90% being singletons. Cohorts were based on clinical histories the participants reported. What was sequenced was PBMCs or T cells enriched from blood (not recorded which). This TCR came from a woman between 45 and 60 years old who had recovered from COVID-19. The rearrangement joins TRBV25-1 to TRBJ2-1; 9 bases agree with TRBD1. CDR3: CASSMTGGLYNEQFF. DNA of the CDR3: TGTGCCAGCAGTATGACAGGGGGACTATACAATGAGCAGTTCTTC.